The present T cell receptor beta chain was sequenced within a study of blood T cell repertoires in COVID-19. CDR1 SGHAT and CDR2 FQNNGV come from the germline V gene. This CDR3 spans 14 amino acids. Trimming removed 2 bases at V and 0 bases at J, with 7 bases between. Data came from immunoSEQ multiplex PCR; TCRdb stores just in-frame clones and leaves some out. Of about 6,800 clones in the sample, about nine tenths were seen once. The gene calls are TRBV11-2 and TRBJ1-1, with unresolved D. Sequencing was performed on peripheral blood. The TCR comes from a human donor in a cohort sampled during active COVID-19. The CDR3 reads CASSLNSLNTEAFF. The CDR3 DNA follows: TGTGCCAGCAGCTTAAACAGTTTGAACACTGAAGCTTTCTTT.